One and the same sample provided the 24 T cell receptor beta chains below, sequenced in a study of shared clonotypes between healthy human individuals. TCRdb keeps only in-frame clones here, not all; method: immunoSEQ multiplex PCR. The data show 2.5 million or so clones, with roughly nine tenths seen just once and roughly 0.13% held by the top ten. Sequenced input: naive CD4+ T cells sorted from blood. Regarding subset: CD45RA+ positively selected. Receptors were obtained from a man between 18 and 29 years old in good health.

This chain uses TRBV30 with TRBJ2-7; D unclear. The CDR3 has 14 residues. Germline lookup yields CDR1 GTSNPN and CDR2 SVGIG (reference sequence). Trimming took off 4 bases at V and 3 bases at J, with 16 bases between the two ends. This chain's CDR3 is CAWTQYMGNYEQYF. CDR3 nucleotides: TGTGCCTGGACCCAATATATGGGAAACTACGAGCAGTACTTC.

This sequence joins TRBV30 and TRBJ2-5; TRBD2 is a possible D gene (5 bases). The CDR3 runs 11 residues. V lost 2 bases, J lost 5 bases, and 6 bases lay in between. The germline gives CDR1 GTSNPN, CDR2 SVGIG (reference sequence). Here the CDR3 reads CAWSWEETQYF. The CDR3 region has the DNA TGTGCCTGGAGTTGGGAGGAGACCCAGTACTTC.

The J gene is TRBJ2-1, the V gene TRBV7-2; 8 bases are a match to TRBD1. CDR1 SGHTA and CDR2 FQGNSA come from the germline V gene. The CDR3 totals 16 residues. V lost 5 bases to trimming and J lost 4 bases; unmatched junction nucleotides: 10. The CDR3 bases are TGTGCCAGCAGCGTTAACGGGCAGGGGGCATACAATGAGCAGTTCTTC. This encodes CASSVNGQGAYNEQFF.

V usage is TRBV28 and J usage is TRBJ1-4; a possible D gene is TRBD1 (5 bases). Trimming took off 2 bases at V and 7 bases at J, with 11 bases between the two ends. CDR3 length: 14 residues. Germline values: CDR1 MDHEN, CDR2 SYDVKM. The CDR3: CASSLGEGTEKLFF. CDR3 DNA: TGTGCCAGCAGTTTAGGGGAAGGGACTGAAAAACTGTTTTTT.

This chain connects TRBV10-1 to TRBJ2-1; D is uncertain. Germline CDR1 reads WNHNN; CDR2 reads SYGVQD (reference sequence). This CDR3 has 14 amino acids. Trimming took off 6 bases at V and 5 bases at J, with 14 bases between the two ends. The CDR3 region is CASSQERRDNEQFF. The DNA of the CDR3 is TGCGCCAGCAGCCAAGAGAGACGGGACAATGAGCAGTTCTTC.

The V and J genes are TRBV15 and TRBJ2-7; D may be TRBD1 (5 bases). Germline CDR1 and CDR2: LNHNV and YYDKDF (reference sequence). The germline V and J ends were trimmed by 1 base and 0 bases, with 13 bases remaining between them. The CDR3 totals 16 residues. The CDR3 DNA is TGTGCCACCAGCAGAGTCGGCCAGGGTGTCTCCTACGAGCAGTACTTC. Protein product: CATSRVGQGVSYEQYF.

The rearrangement links TRBV2 to TRBJ1-5; a weak D match, TRBD1 (5 bases). The CDR3 has 13 residues. Germline V gene sequence: CDR1 SNHLY, CDR2 FYNNEI. The ends were cut back, 10 bases at V and 3 bases at J, with 13 bases in the middle. CDR3 sequence (DNA): TGTGCCACCCGGGACGGAAACAATCAGCCCCAGCATTTT. It specifies CATRDGNNQPQHF.

This sequence joins TRBV29-1 and TRBJ2-1; tentative D call: TRBD2 (5 bases). Germline CDR1 reads SQVTM; CDR2 reads ANQGSEA. The CDR3 consists of 11 residues. Trimming pared 7 bases from V and 7 bases from J, leaving 11 bases between. CDR3: CSARGANEQFF. The CDR3 nucleotides read TGCAGCGCCCGGGGAGCTAATGAGCAGTTCTTC.

This chain connects TRBV5-1 to TRBJ2-1, with 16 bases fitting TRBD2. Germline CDR1 reads SGHRS; CDR2 reads YFSETQ. The V and J ends lost 4 bases and 8 bases, in that order; junction bases with no gene match: 12. The CDR3 has 18 amino acids. CDR3 sequence (DNA): TGCGCCAGCAGCCCCCGGGGACTAGCGGGAGGGAGGAACTATGAGCAGTTCTTC. Its translation: CASSPRGLAGGRNYEQFF.

The chain recombines TRBV18 with TRBJ1-5, with D perhaps matching TRBD1 (6 bases). This CDR3 is 20 amino acids long. Germline V gene data show CDR1 as KGHSH and CDR2 as LQKENI. V lost 0 bases and J 0 bases, leaving 21 bases between the germline ends. CDR3 residues: CASSPPRGAGAVNSNQPQHF. The CDR3 region has the DNA TGTGCCAGCTCACCACCACGGGGCGCAGGGGCCGTCAATAGCAATCAGCCCCAGCATTTT.

The chain uses TRBV5-1 and TRBJ1-6; 9 positions agree with TRBD1. V lost 6 bases, J lost 10 bases, and 5 bases stayed unmatched. Germline-derived CDR1 and CDR2 are SGHRS and YFSETQ. The length of the CDR3 is 13 residues. This CDR3 is CASTTGGESPLHF. In DNA, the CDR3 is TGCGCCAGCACAACAGGGGGCGAGTCACCCCTCCACTTT.

The chain combines TRBV18 with TRBJ2-7; TRBD2 aligns across 7 bases. V was clipped by 2 bases and J by 0 bases; unmatched bases: 7. The CDR3 covers 16 residues. The germline CDR1 and CDR2 sequences are KGHSH and LQKENI. CDR3 nucleotides: TGTGCCAGCTCACCAGTGGATGAGCGGGGCTCCTACGAGCAGTACTTC. Translating it yields CASSPVDERGSYEQYF. The entire variable domain, with the rest obtained from reference TRBV18 and TRBJ2-7, is as follows: NAGVMQNPRHLVRRRGQEARLRCSPMKGHSHVYWYRQLPEEGLKFMVYLQKENIIDESGMPKERFSAEFPKEGPSILRIQQVVRGDSAAYFCASSPVDERGSYEQYFGPGTRLTVT.

This sequence joins TRBV9 and TRBJ2-5; D is perhaps TRBD1 (5 bases). V was pared by 6 bases and J by 0 bases, with 12 bases between. The V gene's germline CDR1 is SGDLS and CDR2 YYNGEE. The CDR3 spans 14 residues. The CDR3 DNA reads TGTGCCAGCACCCAGGGCCTGCACCAAGAGACCCAGTACTTC. Translating it yields CASTQGLHQETQYF.

The rearrangement uses TRBV9 and TRBJ2-5; 8 nucleotides align to TRBD2. The V gene end was trimmed by 0 bases and the J gene end by 2 bases; junction bases not matched to a gene: 6. The germline CDR1 and CDR2 sequences are SGDLS and YYNGEE. This CDR3 contains 16 residues. The DNA for the CDR3 is TGTGCCAGCAGCGTAGGGACTAGCAGGGGACAAGAGACCCAGTACTTC. Translating gives CASSVGTSRGQETQYF.

J is TRBJ2-4 and V is TRBV19, with 10 nucleotides matching TRBD1. Unmatched junction bases numbered 5, after V lost 5 bases and J lost 1 base. Germline loops: CDR1 LNHDA, CDR2 SQIVND (reference sequence). The CDR3 extends over 16 amino acids. CDR3 in DNA: TGTGCCAGTAGTCCAGGGACAGGGGCGGCCAAAAACATTCAGTACTTC. Translation: CASSPGTGAAKNIQYF.

This clone was detected only a few times. J is TRBJ1-2 and V is TRBV2, with D unclear. V dropped 0 bases and J dropped 2 bases, with 7 bases sitting between them. The germline gives CDR1 SNHLY, CDR2 FYNNEI. The CDR3 length is 14 residues. For the CDR3, the DNA is TGTGCCAGCAGTGAAGCTATGGGGAACTATGGCTACACCTTC. It codes for CASSEAMGNYGYTF.

The chain couples TRBV28 to TRBJ1-2; D possibly corresponds to TRBD1 (5 bases). The V and J ends lost 6 bases and 5 bases respectively, with 22 bases between them. This CDR3 has 16 residues. Germline V gives CDR1 MDHEN, CDR2 SYDVKM. In nucleotides, the CDR3 is TGTGCCAGCAGCCGTTATGGTGACCAGGGCATGTATGGCTACACCTTC. This translates into CASSRYGDQGMYGYTF.

The chain recombines TRBV7-8 with TRBJ1-1; D not resolved. The CDR3 runs to 14 residues. V gave up 5 bases and J gave up 0 bases, with 10 bases separating them. Germline CDR1 SGHVS, CDR2 FQNEAQ. The CDR3 sequence is CASSHTELNTEAFF. The CDR3 DNA follows: TGTGCCAGCAGCCACACAGAATTGAACACTGAAGCTTTCTTT.

Details on this clone: Other DNA sequences in this specimen translate into the identical CDR3. The chain carries TRBV5-1 and TRBJ2-7; 7 bases are a match to TRBD1. Losses at the gene ends were 5 bases for V and 1 base for J; bases not matched to a gene: 6. Germline V gene sequence: CDR1 SGHRS, CDR2 YFSETQ. This CDR3 is 14 amino acids long. The CDR3 sequence is CASSVRDSSYEQYF. DNA of the CDR3: TGCGCCAGCAGTGTAAGGGACAGTTCCTACGAGCAGTACTTC. The complete variable domain, with remaining parts taken from reference TRBV5-1 and TRBJ2-7, reads KAGVTQTPRYLIKTRGQQVTLSCSPISGHRSVSWYQQTPGQGLQFLFEYFSETQRNKGNFPGRFSGRQFSNSRSEMNVSTLELGDSALYLCASSVRDSSYEQYFGPGTRLTVT.

V gene TRBV18 combines with J gene TRBJ1-4, with TRBD1 matching 7 bases. Germline V gene data show CDR1 as KGHSH and CDR2 as LQKENI. CDR3 length: 14 amino acids. Unmatched junction bases numbered 3, after V lost 1 base and J lost 7 bases. CDR3 amino acids: CASSPQGALEKLFF. The CDR3 bases are TGTGCCAGCTCACCACAGGGGGCTCTTGAAAAACTGTTTTTT.

V usage is TRBV19 and J usage is TRBJ1-1, with TRBD1 matching over 10 bases. The CDR3 sequence is 16 residues long. Germline lookup yields CDR1 LNHDA and CDR2 SQIVND (reference sequence). Trimming removed 7 bases from V and 4 bases from J; junction bases left unmatched: 12. DNA for the CDR3: TGTGCCAGTACCCCCCAAGGGACAGGGGTGGGCACTGAAGCTTTCTTT. Translation: CASTPQGTGVGTEAFF.

The rearrangement links TRBV30 to TRBJ1-6, with D possibly matching TRBD1 (6 bases). V dropped 4 bases and J dropped 3 bases, with 13 bases sitting between them. Germline V gene sequence: CDR1 GTSNPN, CDR2 SVGIG (reference sequence). The CDR3 sequence is 15 residues long. The DNA for the CDR3 is TGTGCCTGGATGGCAGGACAGAACTATAATTCACCCCTCCACTTT. Protein sequence: CAWMAGQNYNSPLHF.

A word on this clone: Other DNA sequences in the same sample also yield this CDR3. This rearrangement joins TRBV18 to TRBJ2-7; maybe TRBD2 (7 bases). The CDR3 covers 14 residues. The germline V gene has CDR1 KGHSH and CDR2 LQKENI. Trimming left V 6 bases short and J 4 bases short, with 16 bases between. The CDR3 protein is CASSPGRGAYEQYF. The CDR3 DNA reads as TGTGCCAGCTCTCCTGGACGGGGGGCTTACGAGCAGTACTTC. Full variable domain (outside the CDR3, taken from reference TRBV18 and TRBJ2-7): NAGVMQNPRHLVRRRGQEARLRCSPMKGHSHVYWYRQLPEEGLKFMVYLQKENIIDESGMPKERFSAEFPKEGPSILRIQQVVRGDSAAYFCASSPGRGAYEQYFGPGTRLTVT.

In nucleotides, the CDR3 is TGTGCCTGGGAGTTGAAAGGGGGATTCTACGAGCAGTACTTC. Protein sequence: CAWELKGGFYEQYF. The chain couples TRBV30 to TRBJ2-7, with D perhaps matching TRBD1 (6 bases). The germline V gene encodes CDR1 GTSNPN and CDR2 SVGIG (reference sequence). Trimming pared 5 bases from V and 3 bases from J, leaving 17 bases between. The CDR3 has 14 amino acids.